This T cell receptor (beta chain) is drawn from a study of PD-1 blockade in mismatch repair-deficient tumors. Across the whole study: All were previously treated, progressing patients with eleven to twelve mismatch repair-deficient cancer types.

TCR sequencing covered a few patients who responded to pembrolizumab. The CDR3 runs to 16 residues. Unmatched junction bases numbered 7, after V lost 4 bases and J lost 1 base. Germline CDR1 and CDR2: MDHEN and SYDVKM. This clone was seen a handful of times. What it binds is unknown. TCRdb's table, derived via immunoSEQ multiplex PCR, lists solely in-frame clones and lacks some. In the table there are under 150,000 clones, approximately 90% of which are singletons. Study-wide points: After pembrolizumab, tumor-resident clones rose rapidly, then generally contracted before radiologic responses.

The V call is TRBV28, the J call TRBJ2-5; 9 nucleotides line up with TRBD1. This sample comprised peripheral blood, obtained 44 weeks after starting pembrolizumab. This receptor was taken from an adult with mismatch repair-deficient cancer. The CDR3 protein is CASSSWTGAPQETQYF. In DNA, the CDR3 is TGTGCCAGCAGTTCCTGGACAGGGGCTCCCCAAGAGACCCAGTACTTC.